The clone carrying this TCR beta chain was detected only a few times. Its antigen is as yet unknown. A J-beta primer mix and a sample-barcoded 5' primer were used in a second PCR of about 6 to 12 cycles. Using its own MiXCR run on the 5' RACE reads, TCRdb lists one record per CDR3 protein. The table shows 1.4 million to 1.5 million distinct CDR3 sequences, with around two fifths occurring only once. This specimen belongs to a study of blood T cells in healthy people across ages. Regarding the study as a whole: Diversity of TCR beta per million T cells declined in a roughly linear way with age.

Losses at the gene ends were 3 bases for V and 0 bases for J; bases not matched to a gene: 7. This CDR3 spans 16 amino acids. The receptor's source is a woman between 18 and 30 years old in good health. The rearrangement links TRBV12-3 or TRBV12-4 to TRBJ1-2, with 7 bases matching TRBD1. Sample: blood. The CDR3, as DNA: TGTGCCAGCAGTTTCACAGGGGCCAAAGCTAACTATGGCTACACCTTC. Translation gives CASSFTGAKANYGYTF.